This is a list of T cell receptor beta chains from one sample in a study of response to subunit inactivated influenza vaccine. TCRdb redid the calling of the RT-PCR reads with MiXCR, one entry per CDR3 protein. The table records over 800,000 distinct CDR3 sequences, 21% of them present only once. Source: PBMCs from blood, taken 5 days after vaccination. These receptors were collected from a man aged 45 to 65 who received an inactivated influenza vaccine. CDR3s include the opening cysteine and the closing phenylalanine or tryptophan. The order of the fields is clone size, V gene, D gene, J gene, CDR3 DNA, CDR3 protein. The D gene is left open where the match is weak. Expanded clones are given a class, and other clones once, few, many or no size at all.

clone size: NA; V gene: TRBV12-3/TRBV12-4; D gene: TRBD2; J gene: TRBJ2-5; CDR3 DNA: TGTGCCAGCAGTGGCCTCGGGACTAGCTTTGAGACCCAGTACTTC; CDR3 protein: CASSGLGTSFETQYF
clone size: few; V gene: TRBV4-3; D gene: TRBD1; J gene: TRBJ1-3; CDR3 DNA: TGCGCCAGCAGCCACGATGCGACAGGGACTGGAAACACCATATATTTT; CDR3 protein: CASSHDATGTGNTIYF
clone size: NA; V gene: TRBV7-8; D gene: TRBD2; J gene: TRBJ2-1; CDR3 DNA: TGTGCCAGCAGCCCGCCGACTAGCGGGAAAAACAATGAGCAGTTCTTC; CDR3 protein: CASSPPTSGKNNEQFF
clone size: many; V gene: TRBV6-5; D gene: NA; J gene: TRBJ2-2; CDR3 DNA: TGTGCCAGCAGTTCGGGGACACTGAACACCGGGGAGCTGTTTTTT; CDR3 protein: CASSSGTLNTGELFF
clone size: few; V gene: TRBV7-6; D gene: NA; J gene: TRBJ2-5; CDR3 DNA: TGTGCCAGCAGCTTACGGCCAGGTCAAGTCGTGGAGACCCAGTACTTC; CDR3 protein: CASSLRPGQVVETQYF
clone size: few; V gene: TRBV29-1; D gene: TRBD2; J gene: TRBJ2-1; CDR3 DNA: TGCAGCGTAGGACTAGCGGGGCCCAATGAGCAGTTCTTC; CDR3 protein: CSVGLAGPNEQFF
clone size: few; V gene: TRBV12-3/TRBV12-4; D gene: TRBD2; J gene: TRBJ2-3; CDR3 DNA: TGTGCCAGCACCTTTACTAGCGGGGGTACAGATACGCAGTATTTT; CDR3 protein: CASTFTSGGTDTQYF
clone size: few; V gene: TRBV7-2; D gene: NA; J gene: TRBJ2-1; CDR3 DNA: TGTGCCAGCAGCTTAGGCGACAGAGCTTACAATGAGCAGTTCTTC; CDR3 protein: CASSLGDRAYNEQFF
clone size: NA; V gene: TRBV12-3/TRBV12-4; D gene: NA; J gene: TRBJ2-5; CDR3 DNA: TGTGCCAGCAGTCCCTTAATGTACCAAGAGACCCAGTACTTC; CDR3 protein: CASSPLMYQETQYF
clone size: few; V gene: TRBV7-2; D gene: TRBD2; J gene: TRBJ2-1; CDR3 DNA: TGTGCCAGCAGCTTAGGACTAGCGGGCAAGCAGTTCTTC; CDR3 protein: CASSLGLAGKQFF
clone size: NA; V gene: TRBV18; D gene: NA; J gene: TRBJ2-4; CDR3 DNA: TGTGCCAGCTCACCACTTAACGGGAACATTCAGTACTTC; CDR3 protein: CASSPLNGNIQYF